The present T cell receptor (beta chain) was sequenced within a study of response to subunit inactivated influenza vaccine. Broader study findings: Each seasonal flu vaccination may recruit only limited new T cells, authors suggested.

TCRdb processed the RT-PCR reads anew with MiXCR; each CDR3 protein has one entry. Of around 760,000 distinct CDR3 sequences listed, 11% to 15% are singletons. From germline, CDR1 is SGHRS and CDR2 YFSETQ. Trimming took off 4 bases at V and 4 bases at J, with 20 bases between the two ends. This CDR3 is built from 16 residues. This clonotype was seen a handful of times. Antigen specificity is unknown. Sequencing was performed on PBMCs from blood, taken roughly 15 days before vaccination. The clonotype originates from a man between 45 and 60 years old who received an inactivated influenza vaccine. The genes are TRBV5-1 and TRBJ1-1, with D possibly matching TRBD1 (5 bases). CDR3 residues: CASSTKLGGLGTEAFF. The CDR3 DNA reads TGCGCCAGCAGCACAAAGCTTGGGGGTCTGGGCACTGAAGCTTTCTTT. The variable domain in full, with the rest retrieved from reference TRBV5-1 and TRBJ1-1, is KAGVTQTPRYLIKTRGQQVTLSCSPISGHRSVSWYQQTPGQGLQFLFEYFSETQRNKGNFPGRFSGRQFSNSRSEMNVSTLELGDSALYLCASSTKLGGLGTEAFFGQGTRLTVV.